This is a list of T cell receptor beta chains from one sample in a study of cytomegalovirus exposure and HLA in healthy donors. Measured with immunoSEQ multiplex PCR; TCRdb has only the in-frame clones, and not every one. This sample's clone table lists about 50,000 clones. Input material: PBMCs. Receptor source: a woman aged 60 to 75 in good health and CMV-seropositive. Both conserved end residues are part of each CDR3. The order of the fields is V gene, D gene, J gene, CDR3 DNA, CDR3 protein. The D gene is left open where the match is weak.

TRBV28,.,TRBJ1-2,TGTGCCAGCACTCCCCCCCCAGGGCATAACTATGGCTACACCTTC,CASTPPPGHNYGYTF
TRBV27,TRBD1,TRBJ2-5,TGTGCCAGCAATCTCCAGGGACAGCCTCAGGAGACCCAGTACTTC,CASNLQGQPQETQYF
TRBV18,.,TRBJ1-5,TGTGCCAGCTCACCTTCAGGGAATCAGCCCCAGCATTTT,CASSPSGNQPQHF
TRBV6-5,.,TRBJ1-2,TGTGCCAGCAGTTACCTCGACAGGTCCCTGGATAGTTACACCTTC,CASSYLDRSLDSYTF
TRBV6-5,.,TRBJ2-7,TGTGCCAGCAGTCGACAGGTGAACTACGAGCAGTACTTC,CASSRQVNYEQYF
TRBV6-1,.,TRBJ1-2,TGTGCCACCAGGACAACCTCTGACGATGGCTACACCTTC,CATRTTSDDGYTF
TRBV5-1,.,TRBJ2-7,TGCGCCAGCAGCTTGGAAAGGTCCCGGGGGGAGCAGTACTTC,CASSLERSRGEQYF
TRBV5-1,TRBD1,TRBJ2-7,TGCGCCAGCAGGGAGGGACAGGGCGAGCAGTACTTC,CASREGQGEQYF
TRBV11-2,.,TRBJ1-1,TGTGCCAGCAGCTCCCAGCGAGTTCTCACTGAAGCTTTCTTT,CASSSQRVLTEAFF
TRBV28,TRBD1,TRBJ1-5,TGTGCCAGCAGTTTGACAGGGGCAAACAATCAGCCCCAGCATTTT,CASSLTGANNQPQHF
TRBV11-3,.,TRBJ1-2,TGTGCCAGCAGCTTAGTACAGGGAGCTAACTATGGCTACACCTTC,CASSLVQGANYGYTF
TRBV27,.,TRBJ1-6,TGTGCCAGCAGTTTAGAAACAGGGAATGGTAATTCACCCCTCCACTTT,CASSLETGNGNSPLHF
TRBV5-1,.,TRBJ2-2,TGCGCCAGCAGCTTTACGGTAATGAACACCGGGGAGCTGTTTTTT,CASSFTVMNTGELFF
TRBV5-4,TRBD2,TRBJ2-1,TGTGCCAGCAGCTCTAGCGGGGGGACCGACAATGAGCAGTTCTTC,CASSSSGGTDNEQFF
TRBV11-1,TRBD1,TRBJ2-3,TGTGCCAGCAGCTTACTAGGGACAGGGGGCGGCACAGATACGCAGTATTTT,CASSLLGTGGGTDTQYF
TRBV5-1,.,TRBJ1-4,TGCGCCAGCAGCCCCCGGACAACCGACACAACTAATGAAAAACTGTTTTTT,CASSPRTTDTTNEKLFF
TRBV2,.,TRBJ1-5,TGTGCCAGCAGTACAACCCCTGACAGGTCACACAATCAGCCCCAGCATTTT,CASSTTPDRSHNQPQHF
TRBV5-1,.,TRBJ2-5,TGCGCCAGCAGCTTGGAGACGGGCGGGAAGACCCAGTACTTC,CASSLETGGKTQYF
TRBV5-8,TRBD1,TRBJ1-4,TGTGCCAGCAGCTTGGGACAGGGAACGGATCTGGTGTTTTTT,CASSLGQGTDLVFF
TRBV10-3,.,TRBJ2-3,TGTGCCACCACAGGGACAGATACGCAGTATTTT,CATTGTDTQYF
TRBV18,TRBD1,TRBJ2-1,TGTGCCAGCTCACCGGGGACAGTCTCCTACAATGAGCAGTTCTTC,CASSPGTVSYNEQFF
TRBV11-3,.,TRBJ1-4,TGTGCCAGCAGTCCGGAGGGAGGGAGAACTAATGAAAAACTGTTTTTT,CASSPEGGRTNEKLFF
TRBV5-1,.,TRBJ1-4,TGCGCCAGCAGCTACAGTGGGGAAAAACTGTTTTTT,CASSYSGEKLFF
TRBV27,TRBD2,TRBJ2-7,TGTGCCAGCAGTTTCGGCGGGGGGGCCTACGAGCAGTACTTC,CASSFGGGAYEQYF
TRBV29-1,TRBD1,TRBJ1-1,TGCAGCGTTGAAGGAGGGGGCTTTAACACTGAAGCTTTCTTT,CSVEGGGFNTEAFF
TRBV14,TRBD1,TRBJ1-1,TGTGCCAGCAGCCAAGTAAGACGGGACAGACTTTTCTTT,CASSQVRRDRLFF
TRBV5-6,TRBD1,TRBJ2-7,TGTGCCAGCAGCTTCCGCCCCGGGACAGCCGAACCCTACGAGCAGTACTTC,CASSFRPGTAEPYEQYF